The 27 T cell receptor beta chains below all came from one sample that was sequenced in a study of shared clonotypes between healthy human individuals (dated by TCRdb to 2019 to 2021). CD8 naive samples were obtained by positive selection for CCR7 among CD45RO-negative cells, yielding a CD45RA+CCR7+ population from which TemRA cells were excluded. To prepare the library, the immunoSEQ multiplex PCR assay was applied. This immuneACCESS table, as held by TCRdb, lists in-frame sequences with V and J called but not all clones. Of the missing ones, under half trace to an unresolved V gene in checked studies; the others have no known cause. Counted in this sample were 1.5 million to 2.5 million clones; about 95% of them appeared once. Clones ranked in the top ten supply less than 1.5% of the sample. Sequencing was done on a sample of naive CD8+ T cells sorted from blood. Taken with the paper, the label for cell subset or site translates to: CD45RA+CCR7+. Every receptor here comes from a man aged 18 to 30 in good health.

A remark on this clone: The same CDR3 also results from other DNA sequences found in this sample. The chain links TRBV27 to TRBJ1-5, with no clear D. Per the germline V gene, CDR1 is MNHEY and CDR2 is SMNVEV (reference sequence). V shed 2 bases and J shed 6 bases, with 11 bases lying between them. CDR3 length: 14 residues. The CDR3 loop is CASSLGRGGQPQHF. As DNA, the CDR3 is TGTGCCAGCAGTTTAGGTCGGGGAGGTCAGCCCCAGCATTTT.

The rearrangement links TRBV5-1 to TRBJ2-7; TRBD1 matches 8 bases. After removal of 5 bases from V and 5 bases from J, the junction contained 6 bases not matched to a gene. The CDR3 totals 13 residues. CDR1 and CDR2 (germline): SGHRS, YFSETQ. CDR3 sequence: CASSLPGGHEQYF. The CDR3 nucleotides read TGCGCCAGCAGTCTCCCAGGGGGCCACGAGCAGTACTTC.

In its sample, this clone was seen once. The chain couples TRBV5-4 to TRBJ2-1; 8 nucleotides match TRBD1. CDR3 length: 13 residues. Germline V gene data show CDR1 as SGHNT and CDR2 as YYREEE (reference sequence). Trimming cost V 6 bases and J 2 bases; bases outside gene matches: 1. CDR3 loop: CASTGGAYNEQFF. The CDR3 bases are TGTGCCAGCACAGGGGGCGCCTACAATGAGCAGTTCTTC.

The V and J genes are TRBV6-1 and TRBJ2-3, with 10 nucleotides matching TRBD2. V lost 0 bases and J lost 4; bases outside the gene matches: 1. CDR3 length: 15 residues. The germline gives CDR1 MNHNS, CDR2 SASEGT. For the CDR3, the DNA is TGTGCCAGCAGTGAAGCAGCGGGAGGGCCAGATACGCAGTATTTT. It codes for CASSEAAGGPDTQYF.

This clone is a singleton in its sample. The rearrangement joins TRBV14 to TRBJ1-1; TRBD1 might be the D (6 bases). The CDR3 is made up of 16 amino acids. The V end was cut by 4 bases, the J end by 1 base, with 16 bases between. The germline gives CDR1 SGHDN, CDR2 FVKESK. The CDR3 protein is CASSRGTPVWNTEAFF. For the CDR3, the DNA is TGTGCCAGCAGCCGGGGGACACCGGTTTGGAACACTGAAGCTTTCTTT.

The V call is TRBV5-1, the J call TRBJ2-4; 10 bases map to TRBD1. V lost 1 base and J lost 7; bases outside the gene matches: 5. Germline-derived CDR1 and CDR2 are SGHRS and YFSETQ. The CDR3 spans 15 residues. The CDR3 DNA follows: TGCGCCAGCAGCTTGACGGGGACAGGGGAGAACATTCAGTACTTC. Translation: CASSLTGTGENIQYF.

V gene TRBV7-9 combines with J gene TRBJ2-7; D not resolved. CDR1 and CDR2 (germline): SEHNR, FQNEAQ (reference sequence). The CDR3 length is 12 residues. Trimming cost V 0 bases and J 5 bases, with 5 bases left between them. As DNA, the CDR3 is TGTGCCAGCAGCTTAGCGATGGACGAGCAGTACTTC. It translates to CASSLAMDEQYF.

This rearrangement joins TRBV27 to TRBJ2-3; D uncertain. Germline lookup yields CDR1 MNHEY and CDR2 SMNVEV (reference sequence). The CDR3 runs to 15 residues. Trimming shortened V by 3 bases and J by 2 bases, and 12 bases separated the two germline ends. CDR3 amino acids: CASSFLPQNTDTQYF. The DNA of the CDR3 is TGTGCCAGCAGTTTTTTACCTCAAAACACAGATACGCAGTATTTT.

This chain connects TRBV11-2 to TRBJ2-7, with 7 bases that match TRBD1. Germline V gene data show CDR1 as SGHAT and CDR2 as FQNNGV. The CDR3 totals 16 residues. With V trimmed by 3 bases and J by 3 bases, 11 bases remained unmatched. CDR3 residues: CASSFPRGPRVYEQYF. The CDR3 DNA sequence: TGTGCCAGCAGCTTCCCAAGGGGGCCCCGGGTCTACGAGCAGTACTTC.

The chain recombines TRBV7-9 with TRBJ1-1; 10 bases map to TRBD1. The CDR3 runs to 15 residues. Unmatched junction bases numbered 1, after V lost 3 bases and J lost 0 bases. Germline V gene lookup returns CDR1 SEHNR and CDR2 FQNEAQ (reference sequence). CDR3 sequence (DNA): TGTGCCAGCAGCTTTGGACAGGGGGTGAACACTGAAGCTTTCTTT. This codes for CASSFGQGVNTEAFF.

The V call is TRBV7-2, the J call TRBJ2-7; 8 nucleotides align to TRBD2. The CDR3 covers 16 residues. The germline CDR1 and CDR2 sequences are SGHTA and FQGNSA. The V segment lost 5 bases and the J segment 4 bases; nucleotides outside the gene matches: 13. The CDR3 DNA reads TGTGCCAGCAGCCCCCACCCTGGGCTAGCGGGTTACGAGCAGTACTTC. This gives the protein CASSPHPGLAGYEQYF.

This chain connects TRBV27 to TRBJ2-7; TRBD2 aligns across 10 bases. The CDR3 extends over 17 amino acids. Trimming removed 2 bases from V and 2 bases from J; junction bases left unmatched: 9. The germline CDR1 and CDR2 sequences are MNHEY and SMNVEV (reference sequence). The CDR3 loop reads CASSLITPSGGTYEQYF. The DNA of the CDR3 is TGTGCCAGCAGTTTAATAACTCCTAGCGGGGGTACCTACGAGCAGTACTTC.

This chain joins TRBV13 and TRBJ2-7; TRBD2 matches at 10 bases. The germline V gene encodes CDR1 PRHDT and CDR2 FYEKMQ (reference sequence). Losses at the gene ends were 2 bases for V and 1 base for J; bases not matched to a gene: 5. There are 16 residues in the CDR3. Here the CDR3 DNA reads TGTGCCAGCAGCTTAAGCCCACTAGCGGGGTCCTACGAGCAGTACTTC. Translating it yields CASSLSPLAGSYEQYF. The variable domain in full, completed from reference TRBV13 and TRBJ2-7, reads AAGVIQSPRHLIKEKRETATLKCYPIPRHDTVYWYQQGPGQDPQFLISFYEKMQSDKGSIPDRFSAQQFSDYHSELNMSSLELGDSALYFCASSLSPLAGSYEQYFGPGTRLTVT.

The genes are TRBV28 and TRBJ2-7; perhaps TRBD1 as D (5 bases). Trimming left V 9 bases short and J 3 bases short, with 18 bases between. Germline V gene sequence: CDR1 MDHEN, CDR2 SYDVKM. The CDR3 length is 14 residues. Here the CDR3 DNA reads TGTGCCAGTGGGGCAGGCAACATCCTCTACGAGCAGTACTTC. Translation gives CASGAGNILYEQYF.

Written as DNA, the CDR3 is TGCGCCAGCAGCCTCAGCGGGAGGGCCGGCTACAATGAGCAGTTCTTC. Protein product: CASSLSGRAGYNEQFF. The rearrangement links TRBV4-3 to TRBJ2-1, with 10 bases identical to TRBD2. This CDR3 has 16 residues. V lost 4 bases, J lost 3 bases, and 6 bases stayed unmatched. CDR1 is LGHNA, CDR2 YSLEER, per germline.

CDR3 nucleotides: TGTGCCAGCACCTCCCGGGGTTACAATGAGCAGTTCTTC. Protein product: CASTSRGYNEQFF. The V call is TRBV6-1, the J call TRBJ2-1; D is possibly TRBD2 (5 bases). V was pared by 7 bases and J by 4 bases, with 11 bases between. This CDR3 has 13 residues. CDR1 and CDR2 from the germline V gene are MNHNS and SASEGT.

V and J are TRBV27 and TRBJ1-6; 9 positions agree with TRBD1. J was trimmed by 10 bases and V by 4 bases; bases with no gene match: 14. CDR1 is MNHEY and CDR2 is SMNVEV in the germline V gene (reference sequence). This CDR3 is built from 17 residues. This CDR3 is CASSYLQGQGSTSPLHF. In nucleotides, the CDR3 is TGTGCCAGCAGTTACTTACAGGGACAGGGCAGTACATCACCCCTCCACTTT.

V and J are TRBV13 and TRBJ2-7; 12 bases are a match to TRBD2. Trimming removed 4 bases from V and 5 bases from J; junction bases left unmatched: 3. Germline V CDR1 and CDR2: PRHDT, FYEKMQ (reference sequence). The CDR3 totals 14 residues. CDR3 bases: TGTGCCAGCAGCTATCTAGCGGGAGGGGACGAGCAGTACTTC. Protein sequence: CASSYLAGGDEQYF.

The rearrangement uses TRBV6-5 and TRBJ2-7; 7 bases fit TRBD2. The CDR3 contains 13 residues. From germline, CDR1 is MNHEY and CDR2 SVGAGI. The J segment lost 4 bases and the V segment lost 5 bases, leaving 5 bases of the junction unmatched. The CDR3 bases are TGTGCCAGCAGTCCGGGGAGGGTATACGAGCAGTACTTC. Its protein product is CASSPGRVYEQYF.

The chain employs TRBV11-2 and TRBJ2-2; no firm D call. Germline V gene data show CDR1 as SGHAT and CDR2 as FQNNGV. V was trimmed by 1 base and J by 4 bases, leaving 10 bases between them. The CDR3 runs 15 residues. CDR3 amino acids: CASSLAISGTGELFF. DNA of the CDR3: TGTGCCAGCAGCTTAGCTATATCGGGCACCGGGGAGCTGTTTTTT.

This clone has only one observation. CDR3: CASSVDSSYEQYF. DNA of the CDR3: TGTGCCAGCAGCGTCGACAGTTCCTACGAGCAGTACTTC. This chain connects TRBV7-9 to TRBJ2-7, with D perhaps TRBD1 (5 bases). From germline, CDR1 is SEHNR and CDR2 FQNEAQ (reference sequence). The CDR3 runs to 13 residues. V was trimmed by 5 bases and J by 1 base, leaving 9 bases between them.

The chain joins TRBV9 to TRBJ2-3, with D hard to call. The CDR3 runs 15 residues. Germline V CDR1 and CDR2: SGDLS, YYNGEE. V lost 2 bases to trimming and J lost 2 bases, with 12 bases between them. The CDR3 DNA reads TGTGCCAGCAGCGTCCACGGAGCGACCACAGATACGCAGTATTTT. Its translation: CASSVHGATTDTQYF.

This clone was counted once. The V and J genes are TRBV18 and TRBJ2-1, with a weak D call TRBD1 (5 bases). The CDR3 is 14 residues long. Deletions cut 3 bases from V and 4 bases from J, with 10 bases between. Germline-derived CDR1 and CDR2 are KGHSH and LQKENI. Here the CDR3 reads CASSPGRAYNEQFF. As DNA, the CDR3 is TGTGCCAGCTCACCGGGCAGGGCTTACAATGAGCAGTTCTTC.

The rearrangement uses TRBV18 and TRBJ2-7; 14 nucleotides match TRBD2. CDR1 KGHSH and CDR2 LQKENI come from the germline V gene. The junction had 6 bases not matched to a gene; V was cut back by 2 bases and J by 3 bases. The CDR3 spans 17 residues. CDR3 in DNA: TGTGCCAGCTCACCAGGACTAGCGGGAGGCTTTGACTACGAGCAGTACTTC. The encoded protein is CASSPGLAGGFDYEQYF. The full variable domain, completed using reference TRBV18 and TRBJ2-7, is NAGVMQNPRHLVRRRGQEARLRCSPMKGHSHVYWYRQLPEEGLKFMVYLQKENIIDESGMPKERFSAEFPKEGPSILRIQQVVRGDSAAYFCASSPGLAGGFDYEQYFGPGTRLTVT.

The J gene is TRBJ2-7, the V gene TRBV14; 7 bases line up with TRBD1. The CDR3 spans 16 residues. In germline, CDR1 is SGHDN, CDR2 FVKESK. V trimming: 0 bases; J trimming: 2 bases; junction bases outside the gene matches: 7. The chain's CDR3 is CASSQDGWDSTYEQYF. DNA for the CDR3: TGTGCCAGCAGCCAAGATGGGTGGGACAGTACCTACGAGCAGTACTTC.

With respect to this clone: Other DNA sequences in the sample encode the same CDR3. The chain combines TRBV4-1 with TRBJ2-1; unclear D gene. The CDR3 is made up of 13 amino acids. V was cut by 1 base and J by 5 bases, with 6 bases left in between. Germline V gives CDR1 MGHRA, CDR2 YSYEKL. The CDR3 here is CASSQGRDNEQFF. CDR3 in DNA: TGCGCCAGCAGCCAAGGCCGAGACAATGAGCAGTTCTTC.

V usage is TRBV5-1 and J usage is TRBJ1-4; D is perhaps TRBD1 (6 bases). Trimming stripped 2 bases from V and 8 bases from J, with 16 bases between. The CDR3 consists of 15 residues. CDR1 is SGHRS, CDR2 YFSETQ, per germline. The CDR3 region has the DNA TGCGCCAGCAGCTTAGGGGGTTGGATTCGGGAAAAACTGTTTTTT. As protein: CASSLGGWIREKLFF.